Following are 5 T cell receptor beta chains from one sample sequenced in a study of STAT5B mutations in CD4+ large granular lymphocyte leukemia. The assay was immunoSEQ multiplex PCR, and TCRdb's table has in-frame clones only and misses some. The sample holds 1,500 to 2,000 clones, roughly 81% seen once. Material: PBMCs. Receptors originate from a woman in her 70s with CD4+ T-cell large granular lymphocyte leukemia.

The CDR3 DNA reads TGTGCCAGCGGGCTTCTCGGGACAGGGAGGGAGGGCTACACCTTC. The encoded protein is CASGLLGTGREGYTF. The gene calls are TRBV28 and TRBJ1-2; 9 bases agree with TRBD1. J gave up 8 bases and V 8 bases, and 15 bases lay outside the gene matches. CDR3 length equals 15 residues. Germline CDR1 is MDHEN and CDR2 is SYDVKM.

This clone was observed a few times. This rearrangement joins TRBV5-1 to TRBJ1-6; possible D gene TRBD1, 6 bases. CDR3 length: 13 amino acids. Trimming cost V 4 bases and J 8 bases, with 10 bases left between them. Germline V lookup: CDR1 SGHRS, CDR2 YFSETQ. Here the CDR3 DNA reads TGCGCCAGCAGCACCGGACAGCATTCACCCCTCCACTTT. As protein: CASSTGQHSPLHF.

The chain recombines TRBV6-1 with TRBJ1-5; D is unresolved. V lost 1 base and J 0 bases, leaving 10 bases between the germline ends. Germline V gives CDR1 MNHNS, CDR2 SASEGT. The CDR3 is 16 amino acids. The CDR3 is CASSEGEIRSNQPQHF. CDR3 in DNA: TGTGCCAGCAGTGAAGGGGAGATCCGTAGCAATCAGCCCCAGCATTTT.

The chain uses TRBV27 and TRBJ1-1; 11 bases are shared with TRBD1. Germline-derived CDR1 and CDR2 are MNHEY and SMNVEV (reference sequence). The J segment lost 2 bases and the V segment lost 5 bases, leaving 13 bases of the junction unmatched. The length of the CDR3 is 18 residues. CDR3 in amino acids: CASSPLPRTGGINTEAFF. DNA for the CDR3: TGTGCCAGCAGTCCACTTCCGAGGACAGGGGGCATCAACACTGAAGCTTTCTTT.

This clone was found a few times. The gene calls are TRBV30 and TRBJ1-2, with D unclear. The CDR3 has 13 residues. From germline, CDR1 is GTSNPN and CDR2 SVGIG (reference sequence). Trimming removed 0 bases from V and 2 bases from J, with 7 bases in between. In DNA form, the CDR3 reads TGTGCCTGGAGTGTACGTGGGAACTATGGCTACACCTTC. Residues: CAWSVRGNYGYTF.